This TCR beta chain was documented in a study of blood T cells in healthy people across ages. The use of a sample-barcoded 5' primer and a J-beta primer mix characterized a second PCR of about 6 to 11 cycles. From the 5' RACE reads, TCRdb called clonotypes with MiXCR, one entry per CDR3 protein. The sample consists of approximately 400,000 distinct CDR3 sequences, roughly half of them appearing once. Trimming shortened V by 5 bases and J by 5 bases, and 11 bases separated the two germline ends. The CDR3 sequence is 13 residues long. Germline V gene lookup returns CDR1 MDHEN and CDR2 SYDVKM. The source of this sequence is a man in his sixties in good health. Sample: blood. The V call is TRBV28, the J call TRBJ2-3; D gene unclear. CDR3 in amino acids: CASSRADGDTQYF. The CDR3 DNA sequence: TGTGCCAGCAGTAGAGCCGATGGAGATACGCAGTATTTT.